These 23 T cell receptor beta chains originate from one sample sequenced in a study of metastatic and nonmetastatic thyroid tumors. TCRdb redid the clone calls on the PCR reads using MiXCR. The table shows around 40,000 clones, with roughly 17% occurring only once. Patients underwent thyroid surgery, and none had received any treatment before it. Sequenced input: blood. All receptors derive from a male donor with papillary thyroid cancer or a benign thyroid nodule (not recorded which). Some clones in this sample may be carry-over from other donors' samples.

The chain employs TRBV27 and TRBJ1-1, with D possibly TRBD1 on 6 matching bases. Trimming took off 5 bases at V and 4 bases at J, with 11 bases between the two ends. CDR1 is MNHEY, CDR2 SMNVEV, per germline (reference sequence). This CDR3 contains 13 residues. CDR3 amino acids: CASSVSGATEAFF. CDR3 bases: TGTGCCAGCAGTGTCTCAGGGGCCACTGAAGCTTTCTTT.

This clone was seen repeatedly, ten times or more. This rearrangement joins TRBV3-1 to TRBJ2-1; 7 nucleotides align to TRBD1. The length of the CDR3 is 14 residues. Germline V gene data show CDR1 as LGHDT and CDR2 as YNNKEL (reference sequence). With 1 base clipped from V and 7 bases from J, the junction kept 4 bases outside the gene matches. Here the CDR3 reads CASSQGNRGNEQFF. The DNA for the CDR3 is TGTGCCAGCAGCCAAGGCAACAGGGGTAATGAGCAGTTCTTC.

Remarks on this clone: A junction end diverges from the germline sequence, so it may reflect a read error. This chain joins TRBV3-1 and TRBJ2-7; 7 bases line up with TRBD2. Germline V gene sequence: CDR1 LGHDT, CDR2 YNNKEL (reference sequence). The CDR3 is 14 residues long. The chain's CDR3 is CASGHEPAGNEQYF. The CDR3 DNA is TGTGCCAGCGGCCATGAGCCAGCGGGAAACGAGCAGTACTTC.

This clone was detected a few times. The CDR3 DNA sequence: TGTGCCAGCAGCCCACGGGGGGGGGGACAGGGCTCCGAGCAGTACTTC. This sequence encodes CASSPRGGGQGSEQYF. V and J are TRBV9 and TRBJ2-7, with D perhaps matching TRBD1 (9 bases). V was trimmed by 4 bases and J by 6 bases, leaving 23 bases between them. CDR1 is SGDLS, CDR2 YYNGEE, per germline. The CDR3 totals 16 residues. Filled out from reference TRBV9 and TRBJ2-7, the complete variable domain reads DSGVTQTPKHLITATGQRVTLRCSPRSGDLSVYWYQQSLDQGLQFLIQYYNGEERAKGNILERFSAQQFPDLHSELNLSSLELGDSALYFCASSPRGGGQGSEQYFGPGTRLTVT.

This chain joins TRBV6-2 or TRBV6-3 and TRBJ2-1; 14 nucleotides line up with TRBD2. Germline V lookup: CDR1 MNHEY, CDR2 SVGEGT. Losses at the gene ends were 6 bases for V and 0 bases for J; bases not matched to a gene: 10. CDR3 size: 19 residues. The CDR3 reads CASRGTSGSDSSSYNEQFF. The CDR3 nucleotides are TGTGCCAGCAGGGGGACTAGCGGGAGTGACTCGAGCTCCTACAATGAGCAGTTCTTC.

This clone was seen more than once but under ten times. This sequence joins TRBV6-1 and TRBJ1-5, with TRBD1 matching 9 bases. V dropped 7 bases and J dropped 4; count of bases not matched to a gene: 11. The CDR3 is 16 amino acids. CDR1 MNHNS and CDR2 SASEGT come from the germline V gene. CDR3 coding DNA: TGTGCCAGCAATCGCGTTCCGGGACAGGGAAATCAGCCCCAGCATTTT. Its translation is CASNRVPGQGNQPQHF.

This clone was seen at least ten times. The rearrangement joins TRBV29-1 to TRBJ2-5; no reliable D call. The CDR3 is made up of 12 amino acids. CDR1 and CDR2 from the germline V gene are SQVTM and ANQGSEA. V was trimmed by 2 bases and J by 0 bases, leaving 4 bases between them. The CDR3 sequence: CSVELYQETQYF. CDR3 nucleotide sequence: TGCAGCGTTGAACTGTACCAAGAGACCCAGTACTTC.

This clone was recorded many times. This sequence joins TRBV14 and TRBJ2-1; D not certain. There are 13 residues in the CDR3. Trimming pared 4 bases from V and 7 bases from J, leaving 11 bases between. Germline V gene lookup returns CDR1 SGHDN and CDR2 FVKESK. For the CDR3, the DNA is TGTGCCAGCAGCCGGGTTTTTGGAAATGAGCAGTTCTTC. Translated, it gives CASSRVFGNEQFF.

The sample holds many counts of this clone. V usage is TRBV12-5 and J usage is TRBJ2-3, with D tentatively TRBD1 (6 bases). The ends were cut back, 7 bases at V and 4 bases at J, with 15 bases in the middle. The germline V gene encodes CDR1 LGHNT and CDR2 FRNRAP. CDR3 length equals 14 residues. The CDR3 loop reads CASVRGNPADTQYF. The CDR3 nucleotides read TGTGCTAGTGTAAGGGGGAACCCGGCAGATACGCAGTATTTT.

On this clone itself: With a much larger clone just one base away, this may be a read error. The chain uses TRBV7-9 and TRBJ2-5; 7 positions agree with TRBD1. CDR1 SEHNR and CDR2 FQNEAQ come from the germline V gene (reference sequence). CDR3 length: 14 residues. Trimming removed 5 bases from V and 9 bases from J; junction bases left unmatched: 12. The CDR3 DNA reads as TGTGCCAGCAGCCCAACCACAGGGGTTGAGGCCCAGTACTTC. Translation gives CASSPTTGVEAQYF.

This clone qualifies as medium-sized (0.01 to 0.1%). DNA of the CDR3: TGTGCCAGCAGTTTCGAATGCTATTCACCCCTCCACTTT. Translating it yields CASSFECYSPLHF. The chain couples TRBV27 to TRBJ1-6; D is unresolved. Germline assignment: CDR1 MNHEY and CDR2 SMNVEV (reference sequence). This CDR3 spans 13 amino acids. Trimming took off 3 bases at V and 8 bases at J, with 8 bases between the two ends.

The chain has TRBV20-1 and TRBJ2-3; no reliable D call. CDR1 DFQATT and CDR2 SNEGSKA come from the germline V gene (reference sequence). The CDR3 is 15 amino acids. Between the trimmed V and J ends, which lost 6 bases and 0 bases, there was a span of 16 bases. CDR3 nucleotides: TGCAGTGCATCCTATGGCGGAACTAGCACAGATACGCAGTATTTT. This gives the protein CSASYGGTSTDTQYF.

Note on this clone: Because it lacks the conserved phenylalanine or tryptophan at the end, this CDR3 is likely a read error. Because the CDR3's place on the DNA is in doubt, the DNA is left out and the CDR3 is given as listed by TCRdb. CDR3 region: CSALKLTI. The genes are TRBV20-1 and TRBJ2-6. The germline CDR1 and CDR2 sequences are DFQATT and SNEGSKA (reference sequence). Termini included, the CDR3 measures 8 amino acids.

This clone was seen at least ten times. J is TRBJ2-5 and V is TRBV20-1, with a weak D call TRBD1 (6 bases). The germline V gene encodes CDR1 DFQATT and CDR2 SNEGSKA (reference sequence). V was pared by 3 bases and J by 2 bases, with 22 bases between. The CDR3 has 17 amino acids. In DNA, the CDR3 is TGCAGTGCTAGGAGTGGGGGCCATCGGGGCCCACAAGAGACCCAGTACTTC. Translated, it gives CSARSGGHRGPQETQYF.

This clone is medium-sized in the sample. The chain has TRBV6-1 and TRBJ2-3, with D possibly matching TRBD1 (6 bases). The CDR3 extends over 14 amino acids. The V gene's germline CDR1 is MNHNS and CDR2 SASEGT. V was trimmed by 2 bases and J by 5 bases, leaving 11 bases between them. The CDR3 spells CASSESGERDTQYF. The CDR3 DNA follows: TGTGCCAGCAGTGAATCAGGGGAGCGAGATACGCAGTATTTT.

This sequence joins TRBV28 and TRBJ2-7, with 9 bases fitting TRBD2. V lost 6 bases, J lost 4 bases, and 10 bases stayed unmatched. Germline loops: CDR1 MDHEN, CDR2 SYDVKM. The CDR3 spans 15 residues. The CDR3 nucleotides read TGTGCCAGCAGCCCGGTAGCGGGAGTGGGGTACGAGCAGTACTTC. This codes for CASSPVAGVGYEQYF.

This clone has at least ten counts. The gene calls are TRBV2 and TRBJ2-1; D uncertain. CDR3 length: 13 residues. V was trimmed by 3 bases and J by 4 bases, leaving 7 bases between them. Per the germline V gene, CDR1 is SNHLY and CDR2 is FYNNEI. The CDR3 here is CASSEAAYNEQFF. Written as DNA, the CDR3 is TGTGCCAGCAGTGAGGCGGCGTACAATGAGCAGTTCTTC. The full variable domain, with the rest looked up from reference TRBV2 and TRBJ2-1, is EPEVTQTPSHQVTQMGQEVILRCVPISNHLYFYWYRQILGQKVEFLVSFYNNEISEKSEIFDDQFSVERPDGSNFTLKIRSTKLEDSAMYFCASSEAAYNEQFFGPGTRLTVL.

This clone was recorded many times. CDR3 DNA: TGTGCCAGCAGCTTCCCTACTAGCGGGAGGGCCGACACCGGGGAGCTGTTTTTT. Protein: CASSFPTSGRADTGELFF. The V and J genes are TRBV11-3 and TRBJ2-2, with 13 bases lining up with TRBD2. The junction had 7 bases not matched to a gene; V was cut back by 3 bases and J by 3 bases. There are 18 residues in the CDR3. Germline V gene lookup returns CDR1 SGHNT and CDR2 YENEEA.

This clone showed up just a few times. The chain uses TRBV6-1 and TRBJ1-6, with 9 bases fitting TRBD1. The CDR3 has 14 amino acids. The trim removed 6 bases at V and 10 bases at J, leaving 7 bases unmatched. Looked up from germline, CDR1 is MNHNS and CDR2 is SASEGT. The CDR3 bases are TGTGCCAGCAGAAAGGGACAGGGTGGGTCACCCCTCCACTTT. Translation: CASRKGQGGSPLHF.

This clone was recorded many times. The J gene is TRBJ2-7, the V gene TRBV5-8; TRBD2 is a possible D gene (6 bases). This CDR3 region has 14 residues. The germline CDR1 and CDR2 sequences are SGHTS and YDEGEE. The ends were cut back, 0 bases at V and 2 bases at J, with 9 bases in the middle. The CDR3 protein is CASSLAAGTYEQYF. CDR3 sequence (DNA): TGTGCCAGCAGCTTGGCCGCGGGGACCTACGAGCAGTACTTC.

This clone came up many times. The CDR3 here is CASRGEGGYSNQPQHF. Here the CDR3 DNA reads TGTGCCAGCCGGGGAGAAGGGGGATATAGCAATCAGCCCCAGCATTTT. J is TRBJ1-5 and V is TRBV19; TRBD1 is a possible D gene (6 bases). The CDR3 has 16 residues. V lost 9 bases and J 0 bases, leaving 18 bases between the germline ends. Germline CDR1 is LNHDA and CDR2 is SQIVND (reference sequence).

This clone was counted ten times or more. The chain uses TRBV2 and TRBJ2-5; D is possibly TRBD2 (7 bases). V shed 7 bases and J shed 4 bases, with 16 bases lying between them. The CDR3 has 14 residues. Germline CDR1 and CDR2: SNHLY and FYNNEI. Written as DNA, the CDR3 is TGTGCCAGCAAAGGGGGGGGGATAGGAGAGACCCAGTACTTC. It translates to CASKGGGIGETQYF.

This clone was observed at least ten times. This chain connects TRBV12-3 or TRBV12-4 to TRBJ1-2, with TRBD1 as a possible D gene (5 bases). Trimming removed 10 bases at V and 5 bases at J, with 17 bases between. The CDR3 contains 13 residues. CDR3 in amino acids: CATRGVWTYGYTF. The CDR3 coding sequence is TGTGCCACCAGAGGGGTGTGGACGTATGGCTACACCTTC.